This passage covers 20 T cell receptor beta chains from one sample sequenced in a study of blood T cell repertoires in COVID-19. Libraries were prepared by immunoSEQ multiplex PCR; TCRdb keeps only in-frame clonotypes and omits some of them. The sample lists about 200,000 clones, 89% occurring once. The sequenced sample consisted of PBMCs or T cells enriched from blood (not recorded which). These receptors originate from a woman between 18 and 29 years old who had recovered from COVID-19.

The CDR3 loop reads CASSQVQGRVWTEAFF. CDR3 coding DNA: TGCGCCAGCAGCCAAGTGCAGGGAAGGGTATGGACTGAAGCTTTCTTT. The chain employs TRBV4-1 and TRBJ1-1; D possibly corresponds to TRBD1 (5 bases). V was trimmed by 1 base and J by 5 bases, leaving 17 bases between them. The CDR3 loop spans 16 amino acids. Looked up from germline, CDR1 is MGHRA and CDR2 is YSYEKL.

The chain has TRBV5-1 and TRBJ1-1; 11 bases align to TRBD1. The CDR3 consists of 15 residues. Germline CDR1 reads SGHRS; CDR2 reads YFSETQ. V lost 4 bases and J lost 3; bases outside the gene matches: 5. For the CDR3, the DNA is TGCGCCAGCAGCCCCGGACAGGGGGCGTACACTGAAGCTTTCTTT. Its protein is CASSPGQGAYTEAFF. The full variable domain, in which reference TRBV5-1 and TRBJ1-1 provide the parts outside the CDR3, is KAGVTQTPRYLIKTRGQQVTLSCSPISGHRSVSWYQQTPGQGLQFLFEYFSETQRNKGNFPGRFSGRQFSNSRSEMNVSTLELGDSALYLCASSPGQGAYTEAFFGQGTRLTVV.

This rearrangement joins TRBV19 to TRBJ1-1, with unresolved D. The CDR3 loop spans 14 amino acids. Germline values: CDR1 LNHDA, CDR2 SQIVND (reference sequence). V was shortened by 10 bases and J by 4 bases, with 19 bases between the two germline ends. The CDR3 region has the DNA TGTGCCACGATAAGCCCGTTTCGTACCACTGAAGCTTTCTTT. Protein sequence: CATISPFRTTEAFF.

The CDR3 spells CASSYEEEPYNSPLHF. CDR3 nucleotides: TGTGCCAGCAGTTACGAGGAAGAACCATATAATTCACCCCTCCACTTT. This rearrangement joins TRBV6-6 to TRBJ1-6, with D uncertain. The V gene's germline CDR1 is MNHNY and CDR2 SVGAGI (reference sequence). V lost 2 bases and J lost 4, with 12 bases in between. The CDR3 spans 16 residues.

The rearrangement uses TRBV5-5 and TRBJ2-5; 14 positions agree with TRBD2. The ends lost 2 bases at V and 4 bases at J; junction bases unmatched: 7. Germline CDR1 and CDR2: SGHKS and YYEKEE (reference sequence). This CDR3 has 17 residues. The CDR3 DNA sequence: TGTGCCAGCAGCTTATCGGGACTAGCGGGGGTTGGAGAGACCCAGTACTTC. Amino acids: CASSLSGLAGVGETQYF.

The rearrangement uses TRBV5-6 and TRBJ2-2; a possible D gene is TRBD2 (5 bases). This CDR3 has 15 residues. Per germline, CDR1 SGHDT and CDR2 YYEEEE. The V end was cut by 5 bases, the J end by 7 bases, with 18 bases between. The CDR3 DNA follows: TGTGCCAGCAGACCGGATCCCGGGATGGACGGGGAGCTGTTTTTT. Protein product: CASRPDPGMDGELFF. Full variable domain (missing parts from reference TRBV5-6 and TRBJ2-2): DAGVTQSPTHLIKTRGQQVTLRCSPKSGHDTVSWYQQALGQGPQFIFQYYEEEERQRGNFPDRFSGHQFPNYSSELNVNALLLGDSALYLCASRPDPGMDGELFFGEGSRLTVL.

The CDR3 spells CASSQGGGGNQPQHF. For the CDR3, the DNA is TGTGCCAGCAGCCAAGGGGGAGGGGGCAATCAGCCCCAGCATTTT. The chain employs TRBV3-1 (or the pseudogene TRBV3-2) and TRBJ1-5; D is possibly TRBD1 (5 bases). CDR3 length: 15 amino acids. The germline V gene has CDR1 LGHDT and CDR2 YNNKEL (reference sequence). The V end lost 1 base, the J end lost 2 bases, and 9 bases lay between the germline ends.

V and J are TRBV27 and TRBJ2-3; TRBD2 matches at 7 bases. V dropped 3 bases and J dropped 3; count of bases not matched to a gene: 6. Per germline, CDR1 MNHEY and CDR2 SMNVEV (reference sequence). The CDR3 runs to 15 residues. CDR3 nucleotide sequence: TGTGCCAGCAGTTTTCGCGGGGGTGGGACAGATACGCAGTATTTT. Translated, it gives CASSFRGGGTDTQYF.

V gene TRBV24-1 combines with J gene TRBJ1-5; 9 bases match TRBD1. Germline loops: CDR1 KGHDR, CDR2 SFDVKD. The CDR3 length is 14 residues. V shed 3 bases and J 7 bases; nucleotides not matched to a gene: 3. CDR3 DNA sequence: TGTGCCACCAGTGATCCGGGACAGGGACAGCCCCAGCATTTT. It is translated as CATSDPGQGQPQHF.

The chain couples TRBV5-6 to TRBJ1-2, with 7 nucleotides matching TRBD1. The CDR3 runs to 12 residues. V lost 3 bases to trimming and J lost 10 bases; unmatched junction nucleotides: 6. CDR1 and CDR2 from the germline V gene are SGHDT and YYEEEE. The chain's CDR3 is CASSWGTADYTF. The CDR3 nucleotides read TGTGCCAGCAGCTGGGGGACAGCGGACTACACCTTC.

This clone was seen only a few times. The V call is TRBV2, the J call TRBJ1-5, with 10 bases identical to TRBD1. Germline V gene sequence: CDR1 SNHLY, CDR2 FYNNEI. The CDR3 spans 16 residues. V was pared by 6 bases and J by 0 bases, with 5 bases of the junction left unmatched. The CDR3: CASRRQGADSNQPQHF. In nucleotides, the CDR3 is TGTGCCAGCAGACGACAGGGGGCGGATAGCAATCAGCCCCAGCATTTT.

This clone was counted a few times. The CDR3 sequence: CASSLQGARGNTIYF. CDR3 DNA: TGTGCCAGCAGCTTACAGGGGGCAAGAGGAAACACCATATATTTT. The J gene is TRBJ1-3, the V gene TRBV5-4; 9 bases are a match to TRBD1. Germline V gene lookup returns CDR1 SGHNT and CDR2 YYREEE (reference sequence). V trimming: 2 bases; J trimming: 4 bases; junction bases outside the gene matches: 4. The CDR3 is 15 residues long.

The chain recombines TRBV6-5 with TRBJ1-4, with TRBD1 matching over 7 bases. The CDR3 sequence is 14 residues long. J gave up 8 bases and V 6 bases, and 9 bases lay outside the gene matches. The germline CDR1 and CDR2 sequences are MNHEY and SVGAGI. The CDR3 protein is CASSRTGVQEKLFF. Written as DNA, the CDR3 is TGTGCCAGCAGCCGAACAGGGGTACAAGAAAAACTGTTTTTT.

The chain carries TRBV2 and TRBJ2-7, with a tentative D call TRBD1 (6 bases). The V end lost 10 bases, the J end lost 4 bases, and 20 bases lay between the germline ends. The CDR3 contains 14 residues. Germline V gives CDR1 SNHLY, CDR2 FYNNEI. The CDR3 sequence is CATIPRQEEYEQYF. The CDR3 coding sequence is TGTGCCACCATCCCCCGACAGGAGGAATACGAGCAGTACTTC. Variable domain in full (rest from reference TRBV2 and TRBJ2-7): EPEVTQTPSHQVTQMGQEVILRCVPISNHLYFYWYRQILGQKVEFLVSFYNNEISEKSEIFDDQFSVERPDGSNFTLKIRSTKLEDSAMYFCATIPRQEEYEQYFGPGTRLTVT.

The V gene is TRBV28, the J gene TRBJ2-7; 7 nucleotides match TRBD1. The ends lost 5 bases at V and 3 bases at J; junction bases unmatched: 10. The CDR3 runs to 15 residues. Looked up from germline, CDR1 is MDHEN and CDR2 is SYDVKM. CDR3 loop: CASSQTGTVLYEQYF. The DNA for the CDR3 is TGTGCCAGCAGTCAAACCGGGACAGTTCTCTACGAGCAGTACTTC.

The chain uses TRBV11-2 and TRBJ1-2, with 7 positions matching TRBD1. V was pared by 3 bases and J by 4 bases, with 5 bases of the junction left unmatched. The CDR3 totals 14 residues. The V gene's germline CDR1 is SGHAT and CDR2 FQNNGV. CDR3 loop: CASSFRDSPYGYTF. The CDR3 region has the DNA TGTGCCAGCAGCTTCCGGGACAGTCCCTATGGCTACACCTTC.

The CDR3 reads CASSRIVGNTIYF. The CDR3 DNA reads TGTGCCAGCAGCCGTATTGTTGGAAACACCATATATTTT. The J gene is TRBJ1-3, the V gene TRBV7-9; no clear D gene. V lost 5 bases and J 3 bases, leaving 8 bases between the germline ends. From germline, CDR1 is SEHNR and CDR2 FQNEAQ (reference sequence). The CDR3 covers 13 residues.

The CDR3 region has the DNA TGCAGCGTTGGATTACAGCCGGATTCCTACGAGCAGTACTTC. This sequence encodes CSVGLQPDSYEQYF. The chain employs TRBV29-1 and TRBJ2-7, with D unclear. V lost 4 bases and J 1 base, leaving 14 bases between the germline ends. Germline V lookup: CDR1 SQVTM, CDR2 ANQGSEA. The CDR3 has 14 residues.

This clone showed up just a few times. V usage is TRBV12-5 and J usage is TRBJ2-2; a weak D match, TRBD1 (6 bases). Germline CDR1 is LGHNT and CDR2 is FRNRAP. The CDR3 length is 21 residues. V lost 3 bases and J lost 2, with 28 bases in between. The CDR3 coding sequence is TGTGCTAGTGGTTTCTCTGCGTGGACTTCCTGGACAGCCAAAAACACCGGGGAGCTGTTTTTT. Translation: CASGFSAWTSWTAKNTGELFF.

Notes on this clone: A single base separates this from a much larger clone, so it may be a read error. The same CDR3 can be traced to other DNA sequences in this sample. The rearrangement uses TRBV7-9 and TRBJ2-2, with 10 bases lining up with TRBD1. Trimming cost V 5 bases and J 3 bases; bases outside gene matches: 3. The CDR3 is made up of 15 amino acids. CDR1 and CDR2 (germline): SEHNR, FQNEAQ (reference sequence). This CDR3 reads CASSPGTGDTGELFF. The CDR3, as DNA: TGTGCCAGCAGCCCCGGGACAGGGGACACCGGGGAGCTGTTTTTT.